The clone carrying this T cell receptor beta chain has more than one count but fewer than ten. Antigen unknown. This CDR3 spans 15 amino acids. The V gene end was trimmed by 4 bases and the J gene end by 6 bases; junction bases not matched to a gene: 9. Per germline, CDR1 SGHKS and CDR2 YYEKEE (reference sequence). Expressed TCRB transcripts were sequenced because the entire RNA isolate underwent reverse transcription. The assay was immunoSEQ multiplex PCR, and TCRdb's table has in-frame clones only and misses some. The table records about 370,000 clones, 9.6% of them present only once. These data come from a study of beta chain features in type 1 diabetes. Sorting with CD45RO/CCR7/CD25/CD127/CD95/CD27 yielded naive, central memory, regulatory and stem-like memory CD4+ cells. Points from the study as a whole: Shortening that was moderate but significant affected the TCRB CDR3s of Type 1 diabetes patients in all four CD4+ subsets.

Source material: central memory CD4+ T cells from blood. This TCR was recovered from a man aged 30-40 years with type 1 diabetes. This sequence joins TRBV5-5 and TRBJ2-1; 8 positions match TRBD2. The CDR3 region has the DNA TGTGCCAGCAGCGTATTCGCCGGGACTAGCAATGAGCAGTTCTTC. Translating it yields CASSVFAGTSNEQFF.